This T cell receptor beta chain was sequenced during a study of OX40 agonist ivuxolimab in advanced cancers. Study conclusions and caveats: In general, CD8+ T cells held more expanded clones than CD4+ did, on average. There was clonal expansion of CD4+ and CD8+ blood T cells by week 6 at 0.1 to 3.0 mg/kg.

It was autoimmune disease history or systemic immunosuppression that excluded patients. CDR3 length equals 14 residues. Germline loops: CDR1 SNHLY, CDR2 FYNNEI. J was trimmed by 0 bases and V by 3 bases; bases with no gene match: 2. Details on this clone: What it recognizes is unknown.

Profiling relied on immunoSEQ multiplex PCR, and the TCRdb table lists in-frame clones only, not all of them. This table has 50,000 to 70,000 clones, about 90% appearing once. The receptor's source is an adult with an advanced solid tumor such as melanoma, head and neck, liver or kidney cancer. The chain employs TRBV2 and TRBJ2-7; 7 nucleotides align to TRBD1. The specimen was CD4+ or CD8+ T cells sorted from blood, collected in a trial of the OX40 agonist ivuxolimab. The CDR3 spells CASSDRDSSYEQYF. The DNA of the CDR3 is TGTGCCAGCAGTGATCGGGACAGCTCCTACGAGCAGTACTTC.